The following is a T cell receptor (beta chain) sequence with its context. PCR employed 60 Vbeta and 13 Jbeta primers. The method was immunoSEQ multiplex PCR; TCRdb's version includes in-frame clones alone and lacks a portion of them. The top ten hold 4.5% to 7% of the sample, which has tens of thousands of clones, around 81% seen once. This sample is drawn from a study of cytomegalovirus exposure and HLA in healthy donors. This CDR3 region has 12 residues. CDR1 MDHEN and CDR2 SYDVKM come from the germline V gene. Trimming left V 3 bases short and J 4 bases short, with 6 bases between. The chain joins TRBV28 to TRBJ1-2; D gene ambiguous. The clonotype comes from a male donor in good health and CMV-seropositive. The sequenced sample consisted of PBMCs. The CDR3 nucleotides are TGTGCCAGCAGTTTTGAGAGCTATGGCTACACCTTC. Its protein product is CASSFESYGYTF.